The clone carrying this TCR beta chain was picked up a small number of times. The target antigen is unknown. This record belongs to a study of CD8+ T cells in alopecia areata. Study-wide results and caveats: Across lesional scalp, and particularly alopecia totalis/universalis, clonality surpassed that of normal scalp. Numerous expanded lesional clones remained in scalp and blood during tofacitinib.

Treatment described: oral pan-JAK inhibitor, 5-10 mg twice daily. The germline V and J ends were trimmed by 0 bases and 8 bases, with 14 bases remaining between them. The CDR3 spans 15 residues. Looked up from germline, CDR1 is MNHEY and CDR2 is SVGAGI. Following extraction, RNA underwent reverse transcription to cDNA, which served as the sequencing template. Profiled with immunoSEQ multiplex PCR; TCRdb holds only in-frame clones, not every one. The sample holds around 190,000 clones; approximately 57% are singletons and the top ten take 0.85% to 1.3%. This specimen was CD4+ T cells sorted from blood, taken at week 24, from a patient treated with tofacitinib. The TCR sequence derives from a human donor with alopecia areata. The chain uses TRBV6-5 and TRBJ1-5; possible D gene TRBD1, 6 bases. CDR3 sequence reads: CASSYSGGGTEPQHF. The CDR3 DNA sequence: TGTGCCAGCAGTTACTCAGGGGGGGGTACCGAGCCCCAGCATTTT.